This is a list of T cell receptor beta chains from one sample in a study of T cells in Graves' hyperthyroidism and ophthalmopathy. TCRdb re-called the multiplex PCR reads with MiXCR, one entry per CDR3 protein. The sample includes approximately 570,000 distinct CDR3 sequences, 20% seen only once; the top ten take 45% to 50%. The sequenced sample was blood. The receptors derive from a man aged 40-49 years with Graves' ophthalmopathy. Both conserved end residues are part of each CDR3. Fields, in order: J gene, V gene, D gene, clone size, CDR3 protein, CDR3 DNA. The D gene is left open where the match is weak. A clone size is listed for some rows: how often the clone was seen (once, few, many), or a class if it is expanded.

TRBJ1-1 TRBV13 . many CASSSNRENTEAFF TGTGCCAGCAGCTCAAACAGGGAAAACACTGAAGCTTTCTTT
TRBJ1-1 TRBV5-1 . many CASSADTEAFF TGCGCCAGCAGCGCGGACACTGAAGCTTTCTTT
TRBJ2-5 TRBV5-1 TRBD1 few CASSLAPGQLQETQYF TGCGCCAGCAGCTTGGCCCCGGGACAGCTCCAAGAGACCCAGTACTTC
TRBJ2-5 TRBV10-3 TRBD2 many CAISTGLAGNQETQYF TGTGCCATCTCGACAGGGCTAGCGGGGAACCAAGAGACCCAGTACTTC
TRBJ2-2 TRBV7-2 TRBD2 many CASNVAGNTGELFF TGTGCCAGCAACGTAGCGGGAAACACCGGGGAGCTGTTTTTT
TRBJ2-2 TRBV19 . few CASSPVIGELFF TGTGCCAGTAGTCCCGTCATCGGGGAGCTGTTTTTT
TRBJ1-4 TRBV7-9 . . CASRGLSTNEKLFF TGTGCCAGCAGAGGACTGTCAACTAATGAAAAACTGTTTTTT
TRBJ2-3 TRBV7-9 TRBD2 few CASSTQTSGSNTDTQYF TGTGCCAGCAGCACGCAAACTAGCGGGAGTAACACAGATACGCAGTATTTT
TRBJ2-7 TRBV28 . . CARSAYYEQYF TGTGCCAGAAGTGCCTATTACGAGCAGTACTTC
TRBJ2-2 TRBV9 TRBD2 . CASSVALAGGPSTGELFF TGTGCCAGCAGCGTAGCCCTAGCGGGAGGGCCCAGCACCGGGGAGCTGTTTTTT
TRBJ1-2 TRBV2 . few CASNSRGYGYTF TGTGCCAGCAACTCCCGGGGGTATGGCTACACCTTC
TRBJ2-1 TRBV19 TRBD1 . CASTGQGDFYNEQFF TGTGCCAGTACTGGACAGGGGGATTTTTACAATGAGCAGTTCTTC
TRBJ1-2 TRBV29-1 TRBD1 few CSVEDLRGGAKSNYGYTF TGCAGCGTTGAAGATCTTCGAGGGGGCGCAAAGTCTAACTATGGCTACACCTTC
TRBJ1-2 TRBV30 . . CAWSVWGGYTF TGTGCCTGGAGTGTATGGGGCGGCTACACCTTC